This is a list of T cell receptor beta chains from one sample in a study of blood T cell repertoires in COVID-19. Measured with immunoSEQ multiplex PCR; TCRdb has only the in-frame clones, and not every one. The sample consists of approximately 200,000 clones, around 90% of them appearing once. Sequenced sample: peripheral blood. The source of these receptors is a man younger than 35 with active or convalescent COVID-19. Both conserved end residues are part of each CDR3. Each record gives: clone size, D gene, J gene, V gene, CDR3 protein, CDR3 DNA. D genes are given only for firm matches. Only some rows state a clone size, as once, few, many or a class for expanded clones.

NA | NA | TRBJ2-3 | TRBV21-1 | CASSKHRPSTDTQYF | TGTGCCAGCAGCAAACACAGGCCCAGCACAGATACGCAGTATTTT
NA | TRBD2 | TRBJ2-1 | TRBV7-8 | CASSLAILAGHNEQFF | TGTGCCAGCAGCTTAGCGATCCTAGCGGGACACAATGAGCAGTTCTTC
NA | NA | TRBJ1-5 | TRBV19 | CASRMGQISNQPQHF | TGTGCCAGTAGGATGGGGCAGATTAGCAATCAGCCCCAGCATTTT
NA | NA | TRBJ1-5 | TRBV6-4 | CATATDSNQPQHF | TGTGCCACCGCGACAGATAGCAATCAGCCCCAGCATTTT
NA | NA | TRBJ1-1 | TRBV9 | CASSAGPSGNTEAFF | TGTGCCAGCAGCGCAGGGCCCTCCGGGAACACTGAAGCTTTCTTT
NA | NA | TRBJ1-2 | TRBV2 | CASRRAGEWVYGYTF | TGTGCCAGCAGGAGGGCAGGGGAGTGGGTCTATGGCTACACCTTC
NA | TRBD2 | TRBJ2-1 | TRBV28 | CASGRTSRYNEQFF | TGTGCCAGCGGCCGGACTAGCAGATACAATGAGCAGTTCTTC
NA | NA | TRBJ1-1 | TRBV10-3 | CAISDQGGGTEAFF | TGTGCCATCAGTGACCAGGGTGGTGGCACTGAAGCTTTCTTT
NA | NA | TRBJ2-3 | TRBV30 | CAWSTGNTQYF | TGTGCCTGGAGTACGGGGAATACGCAGTATTTT
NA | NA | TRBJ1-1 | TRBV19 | CASSKGEGTEAFF | TGTGCCAGTAGTAAGGGAGAAGGCACTGAAGCTTTCTTT
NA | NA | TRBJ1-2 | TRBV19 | CASSISGFYGYTF | TGTGCCAGTAGTATTTCAGGGTTTTACGGCTACACCTTC
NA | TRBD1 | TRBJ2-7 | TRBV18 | CASSARTGIYEQYF | TGTGCCAGCTCAGCCCGGACAGGGATCTACGAGCAGTACTTC
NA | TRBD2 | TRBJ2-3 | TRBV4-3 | CASSQDRLAGVGTDTQYF | TGCGCCAGCAGCCAAGATAGACTAGCGGGAGTGGGCACAGATACGCAGTATTTT
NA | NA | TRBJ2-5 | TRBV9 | CASSEGVHWVETQYF | TGTGCCAGCAGCGAAGGGGTCCATTGGGTTGAGACCCAGTACTTC
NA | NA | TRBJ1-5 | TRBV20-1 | CSASEQGRRPQHF | TGCAGTGCTAGTGAACAGGGACGTCGGCCCCAGCATTTT
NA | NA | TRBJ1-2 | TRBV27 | CASRPNGGFGYTF | TGTGCCAGCAGACCAAATGGGGGGTTCGGCTACACCTTC
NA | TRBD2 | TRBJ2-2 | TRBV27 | CASSFRGGLAVNTGELFF | TGTGCCAGCAGTTTCCGTGGCGGACTAGCGGTCAACACCGGGGAGCTGTTTTTT
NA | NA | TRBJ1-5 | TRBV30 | CAWSFRDQPQHF | TGTGCCTGGAGTTTCAGGGATCAGCCCCAGCATTTT
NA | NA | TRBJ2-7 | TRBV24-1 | CATSDHGGSQSYEQYF | TGTGCCACCAGTGACCATGGTGGCTCCCAATCCTACGAGCAGTACTTC
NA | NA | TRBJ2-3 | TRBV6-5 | CTSGQTASSTDTQYF | TGTACCTCCGGACAGACCGCCTCTAGCACAGATACGCAGTATTTT
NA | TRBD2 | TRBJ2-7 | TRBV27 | CASSWARPGTSGIYEQYF | TGTGCCAGCAGTTGGGCCCGACCCGGGACTAGCGGGATCTACGAGCAGTACTTC
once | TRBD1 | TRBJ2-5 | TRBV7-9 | CATSGGHLQETQYF | TGTGCCACTTCAGGGGGACACCTCCAAGAGACCCAGTACTTC
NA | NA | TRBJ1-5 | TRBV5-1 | CASSLGSVAGQPQHF | TGCGCCAGCAGCTTGGGTTCGGTGGCGGGACAGCCCCAGCATTTT
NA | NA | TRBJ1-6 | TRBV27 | CASKDSYNSPLHF | TGTGCCAGCAAAGACAGTTATAATTCACCCCTCCACTTT
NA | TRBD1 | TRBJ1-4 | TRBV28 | CASLTGGATNEKLFF | TGTGCCAGCCTGACAGGGGGCGCAACTAATGAAAAACTGTTTTTT
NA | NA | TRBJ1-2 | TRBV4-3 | CASSQDRGGWGYGYTF | TGCGCCAGCAGCCAAGATCGAGGGGGTTGGGGCTATGGCTACACCTTC
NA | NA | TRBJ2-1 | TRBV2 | CASSPETGISYNEQFF | TGTGCCAGCAGTCCCGAGACGGGGATCTCCTACAATGAGCAGTTCTTC